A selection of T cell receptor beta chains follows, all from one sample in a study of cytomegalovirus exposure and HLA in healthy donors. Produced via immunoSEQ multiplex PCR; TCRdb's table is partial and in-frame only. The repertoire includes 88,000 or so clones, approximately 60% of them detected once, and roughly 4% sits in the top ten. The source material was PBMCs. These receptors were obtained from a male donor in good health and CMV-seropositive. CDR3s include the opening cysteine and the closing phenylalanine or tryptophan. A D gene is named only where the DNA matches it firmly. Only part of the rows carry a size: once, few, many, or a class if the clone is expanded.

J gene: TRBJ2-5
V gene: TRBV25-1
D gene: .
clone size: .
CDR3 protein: CASSGEGVGAETQYF

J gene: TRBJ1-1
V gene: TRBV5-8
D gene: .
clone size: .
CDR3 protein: CASRPMTATPLGNTEAFF

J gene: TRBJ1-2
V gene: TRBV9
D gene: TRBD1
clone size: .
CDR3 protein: CASSVSPGQGARTYGYTF

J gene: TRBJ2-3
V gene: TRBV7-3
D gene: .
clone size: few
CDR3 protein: CASSLAGRTLTDTQYF

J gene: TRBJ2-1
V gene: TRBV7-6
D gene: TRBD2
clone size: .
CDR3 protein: CASSFGLAEYNEQFF

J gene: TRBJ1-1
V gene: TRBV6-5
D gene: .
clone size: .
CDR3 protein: CASSSRQAGNTEAFF

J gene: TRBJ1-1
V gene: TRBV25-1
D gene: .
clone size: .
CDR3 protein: CASSDLARGRGTEAFF

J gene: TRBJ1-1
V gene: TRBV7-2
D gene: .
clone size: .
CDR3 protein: CASSLVGQANTEAFF

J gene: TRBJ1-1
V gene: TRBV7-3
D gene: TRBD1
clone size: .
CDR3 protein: CASSRTGAAGNTEAFF

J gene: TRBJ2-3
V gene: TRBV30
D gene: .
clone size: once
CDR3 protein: CAWGLLGADTQYF

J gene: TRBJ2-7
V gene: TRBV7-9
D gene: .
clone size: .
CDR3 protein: CASSPTDSYEQYF